These T cell receptor beta chains were read from a single sample in a study of blood T cells in healthy people across ages. Using its own MiXCR run on the 5' RACE reads, TCRdb lists one record per CDR3 protein. The sample has fewer than 1 million distinct CDR3 sequences, approximately 48% seen once. The source material was blood. The source of these receptors is a man aged 55 to 70 in good health. The CDR3 runs from the conserved cysteine through the conserved F or W. D genes are given only for firm matches. Expanded clones get a size class; other rows say once, few or many, or leave the size out.

v_call,clone_size,d_call,j_call,cdr3_nt,cdr3_aa
TRBV11-3,NA,TRBD2,TRBJ2-1,TGTGCCAGCAGCCGCACTTCAGTCGGGGGGGGCCATCTTATTGAGCAGTTCTTC,CASSRTSVGGGHLIEQFF
TRBV10-2,NA,TRBD2,TRBJ2-3,TGTGCCAGCAGTGTACTAGCGGGGGGGCCATTGGATACGCAGTATTTT,CASSVLAGGPLDTQYF
TRBV29-1,NA,TRBD1,TRBJ2-1,TGCAGCGTGGAGTCTTGGGGACAGGGCAGCAATGAGCAGTTCTTC,CSVESWGQGSNEQFF
TRBV5-6,few,NA,TRBJ2-7,TGTGCCAGCAGCTTGGATCCAGCGGTGGCTCACGAGCAGTACTTC,CASSLDPAVAHEQYF
TRBV20-1,NA,NA,TRBJ2-1,TGCAGTGCTAGACACCGGGACAAGTTATTGGGCTCCCACAATGAGCAGTTCTTC,CSARHRDKLLGSHNEQFF
TRBV9,NA,TRBD1,TRBJ2-7,TGTGCCAGCAGCGTAGGGGGACAGGGAGTTTACGAGCAGTACTTC,CASSVGGQGVYEQYF
TRBV9,NA,TRBD1,TRBJ2-7,TGTGCCAGCAGCTTCGGACAGGGGGCAAGGGTTTACGAGCAGTACTTC,CASSFGQGARVYEQYF
TRBV5-1,few,NA,TRBJ1-1,TGCGCCAGCAGCCCCGGTGGTAGCGAAGCTTTCTTT,CASSPGGSEAFF
TRBV4-2,NA,NA,TRBJ2-3,TGTGCCAGCAGCCCCGTTTTGGGGGGCGAGAGCACAGATACGCAGTATTTT,CASSPVLGGESTDTQYF
TRBV11-2,NA,NA,TRBJ2-7,TGTGCCAGCAACCCTGGGGACTTCTACGAGCAGTACTTC,CASNPGDFYEQYF
TRBV7-3,few,NA,TRBJ2-5,TGTGCCAGCACCGGGAACCAAGAGACCCAGTACTTC,CASTGNQETQYF